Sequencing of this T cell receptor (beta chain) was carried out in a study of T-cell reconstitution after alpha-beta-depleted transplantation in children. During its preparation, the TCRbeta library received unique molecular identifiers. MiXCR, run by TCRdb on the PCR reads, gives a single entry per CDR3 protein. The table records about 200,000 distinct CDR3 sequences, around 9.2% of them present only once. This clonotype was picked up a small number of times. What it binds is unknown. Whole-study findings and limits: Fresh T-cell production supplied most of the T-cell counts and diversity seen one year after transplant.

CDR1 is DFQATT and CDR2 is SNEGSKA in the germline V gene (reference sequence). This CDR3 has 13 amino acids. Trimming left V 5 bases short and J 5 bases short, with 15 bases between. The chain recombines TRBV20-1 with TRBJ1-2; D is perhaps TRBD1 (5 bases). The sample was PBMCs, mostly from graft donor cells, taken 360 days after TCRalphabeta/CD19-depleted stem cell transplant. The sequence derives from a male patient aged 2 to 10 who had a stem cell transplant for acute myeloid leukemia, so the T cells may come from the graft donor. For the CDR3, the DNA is TGCAGTGCTGGGGACCGTCGGGCATATGGCTACACCTTC. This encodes CSAGDRRAYGYTF.